These 24 T cell receptor beta chains share one sample of origin, sequenced in a study of cytomegalovirus exposure and HLA in healthy donors. The primer mix had 60 Vbeta and 13 Jbeta primers. TCRdb keeps only in-frame clones here, not all; method: immunoSEQ multiplex PCR. The sample carries 150,000 to 200,000 clones, around nine tenths recorded once. Sequencing was carried out using PBMCs. These TCRs come from a woman younger than 30 in good health and CMV-seronegative.

Comment on this clone: Germline and junction disagree at one end, which may indicate a read error. The V and J genes are TRBV5-1 and TRBJ1-1, with 8 bases fitting TRBD1. CDR3 length: 12 residues. Germline CDR1 reads SGHRS; CDR2 reads YFSETQ. DNA of the CDR3: TGCGCCAGCAGCTTGGGGGGGGGACAGGCGGAATTT. It specifies CASSLGGGQAEF.

The sample holds one count of this clone. V is TRBV29-1 and J is TRBJ1-2, with a weak D call TRBD1 (6 bases). The germline V gene encodes CDR1 SQVTM and CDR2 ANQGSEA. With 7 bases removed from V and 2 bases from J, the gap between germline ends came to 14 bases. CDR3 length: 13 residues. The CDR3 nucleotides read TGCAGCGGAGCGGGGGCGGGAAACTATGGCTACACCTTC. It yields the protein CSGAGAGNYGYTF.

The chain combines TRBV5-1 with TRBJ1-1, with D perhaps matching TRBD1 (6 bases). Germline lookup yields CDR1 SGHRS and CDR2 YFSETQ. This CDR3 is built from 13 residues. V was shortened by 5 bases and J by 1 base, with 9 bases between the two germline ends. The CDR3 coding sequence is TGCGCCAGCAGAGGACAGCAGAACACTGAAGCTTTCTTT. Residues: CASRGQQNTEAFF.

The J gene is TRBJ2-7, the V gene TRBV29-1; 8 nucleotides line up with TRBD2. V lost 6 bases, J lost 6 bases, and 16 bases stayed unmatched. The germline gives CDR1 SQVTM, CDR2 ANQGSEA. This CDR3 is 15 amino acids long. The CDR3 loop is CSVALNLAGIGEQYF. In DNA, the CDR3 is TGCAGCGTCGCGTTAAATTTAGCGGGAATTGGCGAGCAGTACTTC.

The J gene is TRBJ2-4, the V gene TRBV9, with 9 bases matching TRBD1. Looked up from germline, CDR1 is SGDLS and CDR2 is YYNGEE. With 3 bases clipped from V and 12 bases from J, the junction kept 4 bases outside the gene matches. The CDR3 is 12 amino acids. The CDR3 loop is CASSGTGEDQYF. CDR3 sequence (DNA): TGTGCCAGCAGCGGGACAGGGGAGGATCAGTACTTC.

This clone was counted a single time. The rearrangement joins TRBV28 to TRBJ2-7, with TRBD1 identical over 9 bases. CDR1 MDHEN and CDR2 SYDVKM come from the germline V gene. The CDR3 runs 18 residues. V was pared by 5 bases and J by 6 bases, with 20 bases of the junction left unmatched. This chain's CDR3 is CASSIGTGRATRPSEQYF. The CDR3 DNA reads TGTGCCAGCAGTATAGGGACAGGGCGCGCGACCCGTCCTAGCGAGCAGTACTTC.

This clone has more than one count but fewer than ten. The chain is built from TRBV19 and TRBJ2-7, with 10 bases lining up with TRBD2. This CDR3 region has 15 residues. CDR1 and CDR2 from the germline V gene are LNHDA and SQIVND (reference sequence). Trimming cost V 5 bases and J 2 bases; bases outside gene matches: 6. CDR3 loop: CASSLGLAKAYEQYF. CDR3 sequence (DNA): TGTGCCAGTAGTTTGGGACTAGCGAAAGCCTACGAGCAGTACTTC.

J is TRBJ2-5 and V is TRBV4-2; the match to TRBD2 covers 15 bases. The CDR3 runs to 18 residues. The ends lost 4 bases at V and 2 bases at J; junction bases unmatched: 8. Germline lookup yields CDR1 LGHNA and CDR2 YNFKEQ. CDR3 sequence (DNA): TGTGCCAGCAGCCCCCAAGGACTAGCGGGGGGGTATCAAGAGACCCAGTACTTC. Encoded protein: CASSPQGLAGGYQETQYF.

This clone occurred once. The chain carries TRBV28 and TRBJ2-1, with 12 bases matching TRBD2. Germline V gene lookup returns CDR1 MDHEN and CDR2 SYDVKM. With V trimmed by 6 bases and J by 6 bases, 9 bases remained unmatched. CDR3 size: 16 residues. Written as DNA, the CDR3 is TGTGCCAGCAGCCCGATGCTAGCGGGGGGGCCCAATGAGCAGTTCTTC. Translation: CASSPMLAGGPNEQFF. Combining the CDR3 with reference TRBV28 and TRBJ2-1 gives the whole variable domain DVKVTQSSRYLVKRTGEKVFLECVQDMDHENMFWYRQDPGLGLRLIYFSYDVKMKEKGDIPEGYSVSREKKERFSLILESASTNQTSMYLCASSPMLAGGPNEQFFGPGTRLTVL.

J is TRBJ2-7 and V is TRBV5-6, with D hard to call. V was cut by 4 bases and J by 3 bases, with 11 bases left in between. The CDR3 is 13 residues long. CDR1 is SGHDT, CDR2 YYEEEE, per germline. The CDR3 spells CASSLYSIYEQYF. The CDR3 DNA sequence: TGTGCCAGCAGCCTCTATTCCATCTACGAGCAGTACTTC.

The chain has TRBV29-1 and TRBJ1-1, with TRBD1 identical over 10 bases. From germline, CDR1 is SQVTM and CDR2 ANQGSEA. The CDR3 has 16 residues. V lost 2 bases, J lost 3 bases, and 9 bases stayed unmatched. CDR3: CSVESGTGVIDTEAFF. The CDR3 coding sequence is TGCAGCGTTGAATCGGGGACAGGGGTAATCGACACTGAAGCTTTCTTT.

The chain is built from TRBV5-6 and TRBJ2-1, with D possibly TRBD2 on 6 matching bases. V lost 2 bases, J lost 9 bases, and 12 bases lay in between. CDR1 is SGHDT and CDR2 is YYEEEE in the germline V gene. The CDR3 is 13 residues long. For the CDR3, the DNA is TGTGCCAGCAGCTTCGGGACTCGCCCTGAGCAGTTCTTC. Its translation is CASSFGTRPEQFF. The full variable domain, completed using reference TRBV5-6 and TRBJ2-1, is DAGVTQSPTHLIKTRGQQVTLRCSPKSGHDTVSWYQQALGQGPQFIFQYYEEEERQRGNFPDRFSGHQFPNYSSELNVNALLLGDSALYLCASSFGTRPEQFFGPGTRLTVL.

The chain carries TRBV6-6 and TRBJ1-1, with D unclear. Germline-derived CDR1 and CDR2 are MNHNY and SVGAGI (reference sequence). This CDR3 has 14 residues. The ends were cut back, 5 bases at V and 1 base at J, with 11 bases in the middle. In DNA, the CDR3 is TGTGCCAGCAGTCCCCGGGGTAGGAACACTGAAGCTTTCTTT. It translates to CASSPRGRNTEAFF.

This rearrangement joins TRBV2 to TRBJ2-5; 9 nucleotides line up with TRBD2. The germline V gene has CDR1 SNHLY and CDR2 FYNNEI. The CDR3 covers 13 residues. J was trimmed by 4 bases and V by 6 bases; bases with no gene match: 3. As DNA, the CDR3 is TGTGCCAGCAGCTTTAGCGGGAGAGAGACCCAGTACTTC. It translates to CASSFSGRETQYF.

V gene TRBV5-4 combines with J gene TRBJ2-7, with D possibly being TRBD2 (6 bases). This CDR3 has 13 amino acids. Germline CDR1 SGHNT, CDR2 YYREEE (reference sequence). With 5 bases removed from V and 1 base from J, the gap between germline ends came to 10 bases. CDR3 sequence reads: CASRAGGSYEQYF. CDR3 DNA sequence: TGTGCCAGCAGAGCGGGTGGGTCCTACGAGCAGTACTTC.

This sequence joins TRBV30 and TRBJ2-5; TRBD1 might be the D (6 bases). The CDR3 is 12 amino acids. CDR1 and CDR2 (germline): GTSNPN, SVGIG (reference sequence). V dropped 4 bases and J dropped 5 bases, with 11 bases sitting between them. CDR3 DNA: TGTGCCTGGACAGGGGATGTGGAGACCCAGTACTTC. Its protein product is CAWTGDVETQYF.

The CDR3 here is CASSEGLGAFF. The CDR3 nucleotides are TGTGCCAGCAGTGAGGGGCTGGGAGCTTTCTTT. This chain connects TRBV2 to TRBJ1-1, with D possibly being TRBD1 (5 bases). CDR3 length: 11 residues. From germline, CDR1 is SNHLY and CDR2 FYNNEI. The V gene lost 3 bases and the J gene lost 10 bases, with 9 bases spanning the gap. The full variable domain, its missing parts supplied by reference TRBV2 and TRBJ1-1, is EPEVTQTPSHQVTQMGQEVILRCVPISNHLYFYWYRQILGQKVEFLVSFYNNEISEKSEIFDDQFSVERPDGSNFTLKIRSTKLEDSAMYFCASSEGLGAFFGQGTRLTVV.

V gene TRBV28 combines with J gene TRBJ1-1; 11 nucleotides agree with TRBD1. The CDR3 extends over 15 amino acids. Germline CDR1 reads MDHEN; CDR2 reads SYDVKM. Trimming at V came to 5 bases and at J to 5 bases, leaving 7 bases not matched to a gene. CDR3: CASSIGTGGWTEAFF. Written as DNA, the CDR3 is TGTGCCAGCAGTATAGGGACAGGGGGATGGACTGAAGCTTTCTTT.

The chain uses TRBV19 and TRBJ1-1, with TRBD1 identical over 12 bases. The CDR3 sequence is 15 residues long. Looked up from germline, CDR1 is LNHDA and CDR2 is SQIVND (reference sequence). V trimming: 4 bases; J trimming: 4 bases; junction bases outside the gene matches: 4. Here the CDR3 reads CASSTGTGGFTEAFF. CDR3 nucleotide sequence: TGTGCCAGTAGTACCGGGACAGGGGGCTTCACTGAAGCTTTCTTT.

J is TRBJ2-5 and V is TRBV5-1; D may be TRBD1 (5 bases). Germline V CDR1 and CDR2: SGHRS, YFSETQ. Deletions cut 0 bases from V and 0 bases from J, with 6 bases between. The CDR3 length is 14 residues. The CDR3 coding sequence is TGCGCCAGCAGCTTGGACAGGTACCAAGAGACCCAGTACTTC. Translating it yields CASSLDRYQETQYF.

The gene calls are TRBV7-9 and TRBJ2-3; D remains unclear. V was clipped by 5 bases and J by 4 bases, with 13 bases between them. This CDR3 is 14 amino acids long. Germline V lookup: CDR1 SEHNR, CDR2 FQNEAQ (reference sequence). The CDR3 region is CASSHGSSADTQYF. The CDR3 DNA is TGTGCCAGCAGCCACGGATCAAGCGCAGATACGCAGTATTTT.

The J gene is TRBJ1-2, the V gene TRBV27, with no clear D. The V end was cut by 2 bases, the J end by 4 bases, with 14 bases between. The CDR3 totals 15 residues. CDR1 and CDR2 from the germline V gene are MNHEY and SMNVEV (reference sequence). CDR3 protein: CASSLTVGRAYGYTF. CDR3 coding DNA: TGTGCCAGCAGTTTAACTGTCGGGCGGGCCTATGGCTACACCTTC.

This chain links TRBV7-8 with TRBJ2-7, with D possibly TRBD1 on 5 matching bases. The CDR3 has 13 amino acids. Germline V gene sequence: CDR1 SGHVS, CDR2 FQNEAQ. The CDR3 region has the DNA TGTGCTTCAAGACAGTCTCCTTCCTACGAGCAGTACTTC. Protein product: CASRQSPSYEQYF.

The chain has TRBV5-3 and TRBJ1-6, with no clear D. TRBV5-3 is noted as an ORF with a role that remains uncertain. The V gene lost 4 bases and the J gene lost 4 bases, with 15 bases spanning the gap. The CDR3 totals 16 residues. The CDR3 region is CARSGRRGLYNSPLHF. The CDR3 nucleotides are TGTGCCAGAAGCGGGAGGCGGGGATTGTATAATTCACCCCTCCACTTT.